This T cell receptor (beta chain) is drawn from a study of identifying expanded T cells in peripheral blood. The CDR3 length is 15 residues. V lost 4 bases to trimming and J lost 2 bases, with 11 bases between them. From germline, CDR1 is LNHDA and CDR2 SQIVND (reference sequence). No infections or other immune events were documented during collection. Study-wide findings and caveats: Over approximately two and four weeks, about 15 and 19 clones changed, versus roughly 1.2 between replicates. Variance in clone template counts between roughly two-week samples significantly increased with total template count across all healthy donors.

In the case of this clone: What it binds is not known.

Clones were sequenced by immunoSEQ multiplex PCR, and TCRdb holds only the in-frame ones, with some missing. The sample carries approximately 90,000 clones, 88% recorded once. This sequence originates from a person aged 18 to 70 in good health. This chain links TRBV19 with TRBJ2-2; possible D gene TRBD1, 6 bases. Sample: blood. Here the CDR3 DNA reads TGTGCCAGTAGTAACAGGGACGGTAACACCGGGGAGCTGTTTTTT. It codes for CASSNRDGNTGELFF.